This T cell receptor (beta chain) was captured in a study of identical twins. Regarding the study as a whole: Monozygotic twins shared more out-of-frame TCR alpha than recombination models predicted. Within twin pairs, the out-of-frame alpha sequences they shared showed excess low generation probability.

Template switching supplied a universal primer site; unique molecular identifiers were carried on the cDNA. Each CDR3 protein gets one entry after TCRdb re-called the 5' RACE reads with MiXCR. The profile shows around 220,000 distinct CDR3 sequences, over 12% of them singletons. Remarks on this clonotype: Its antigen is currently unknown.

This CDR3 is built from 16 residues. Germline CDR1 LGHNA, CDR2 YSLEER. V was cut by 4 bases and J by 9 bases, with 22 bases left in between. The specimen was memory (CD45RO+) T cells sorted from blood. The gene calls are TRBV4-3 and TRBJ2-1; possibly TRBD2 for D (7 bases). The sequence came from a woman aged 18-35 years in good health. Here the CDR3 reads CASSLRWGGNTREQFF. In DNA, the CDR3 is TGCGCCAGCAGCCTAAGATGGGGGGGCAACACGCGTGAGCAGTTCTTC.